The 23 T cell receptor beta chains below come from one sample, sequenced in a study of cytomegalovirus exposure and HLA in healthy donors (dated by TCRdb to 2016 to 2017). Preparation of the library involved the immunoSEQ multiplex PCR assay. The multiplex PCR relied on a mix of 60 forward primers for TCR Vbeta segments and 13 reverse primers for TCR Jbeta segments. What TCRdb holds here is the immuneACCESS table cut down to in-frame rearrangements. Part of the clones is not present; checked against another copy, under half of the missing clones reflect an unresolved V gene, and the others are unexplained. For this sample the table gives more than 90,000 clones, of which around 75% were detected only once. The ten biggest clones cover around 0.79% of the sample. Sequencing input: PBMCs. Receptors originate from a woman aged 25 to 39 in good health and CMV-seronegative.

CDR3 DNA sequence: TGCGCCAGCAGCGACGGACTAGCGAGCTCCTACGAGCAGTACTTC. It encodes CASSDGLASSYEQYF. The V call is TRBV5-1, the J call TRBJ2-7; 9 nucleotides agree with TRBD2. Germline CDR1 is SGHRS and CDR2 is YFSETQ. J gave up 0 bases and V 4 bases, and 5 bases lay outside the gene matches. This CDR3 region has 15 residues.

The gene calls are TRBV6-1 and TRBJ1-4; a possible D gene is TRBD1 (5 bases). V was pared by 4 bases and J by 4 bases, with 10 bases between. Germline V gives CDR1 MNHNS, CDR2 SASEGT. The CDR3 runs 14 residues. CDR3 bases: TGTGCCAGCAGTGTCTTCAGGGTTAATGAAAAACTGTTTTTT. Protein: CASSVFRVNEKLFF.

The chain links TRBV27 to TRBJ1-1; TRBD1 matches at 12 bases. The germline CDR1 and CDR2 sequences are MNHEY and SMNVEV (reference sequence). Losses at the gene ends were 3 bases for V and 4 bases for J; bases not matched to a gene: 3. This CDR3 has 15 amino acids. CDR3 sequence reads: CASSLGQGAGTEAFF. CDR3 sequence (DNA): TGTGCCAGCAGTTTGGGACAGGGGGCTGGCACTGAAGCTTTCTTT.

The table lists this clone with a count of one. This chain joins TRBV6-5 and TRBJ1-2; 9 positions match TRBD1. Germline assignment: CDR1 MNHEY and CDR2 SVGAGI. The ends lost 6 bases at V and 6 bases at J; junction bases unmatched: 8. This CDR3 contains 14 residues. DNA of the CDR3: TGTGCCAGCAGCCCCGGGACAGGGCACCATGGCTACACCTTC. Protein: CASSPGTGHHGYTF.

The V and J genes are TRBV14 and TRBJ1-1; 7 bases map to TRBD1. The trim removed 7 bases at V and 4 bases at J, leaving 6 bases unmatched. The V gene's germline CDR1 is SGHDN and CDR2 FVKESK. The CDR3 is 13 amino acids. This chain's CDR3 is CASTDPGGTEAFF. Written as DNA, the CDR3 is TGTGCCAGCACCGACCCAGGGGGCACTGAAGCTTTCTTT.

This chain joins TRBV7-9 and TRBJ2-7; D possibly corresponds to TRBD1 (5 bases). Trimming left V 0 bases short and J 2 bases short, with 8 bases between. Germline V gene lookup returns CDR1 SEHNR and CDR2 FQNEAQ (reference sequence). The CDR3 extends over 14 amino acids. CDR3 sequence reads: CASSLAAGPYEQYF. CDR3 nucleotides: TGTGCCAGCAGCTTAGCCGCAGGGCCCTACGAGCAGTACTTC. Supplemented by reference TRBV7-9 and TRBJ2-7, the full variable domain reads DTGVSQNPRHKITKRGQNVTFRCDPISEHNRLYWYRQTLGQGPEFLTYFQNEAQLEKSRLLSDRFSAERPKGSFSTLEIQRTEQGDSAMYLCASSLAAGPYEQYFGPGTRLTVT.

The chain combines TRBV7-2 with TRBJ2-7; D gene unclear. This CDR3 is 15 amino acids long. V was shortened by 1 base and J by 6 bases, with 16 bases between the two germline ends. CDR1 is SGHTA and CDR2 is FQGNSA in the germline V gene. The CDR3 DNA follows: TGTGCCAGCAGCTTAGGGTTAGTAAGAGATCGCGAGCAGTACTTC. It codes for CASSLGLVRDREQYF.

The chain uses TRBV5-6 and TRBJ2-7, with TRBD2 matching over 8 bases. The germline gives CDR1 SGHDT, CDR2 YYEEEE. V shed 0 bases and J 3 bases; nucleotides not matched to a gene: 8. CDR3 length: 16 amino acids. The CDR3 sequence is CASSLATGGAYYEQYF. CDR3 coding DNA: TGTGCCAGCAGCTTGGCGACGGGGGGGGCTTACTACGAGCAGTACTTC. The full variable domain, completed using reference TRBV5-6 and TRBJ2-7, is DAGVTQSPTHLIKTRGQQVTLRCSPKSGHDTVSWYQQALGQGPQFIFQYYEEEERQRGNFPDRFSGHQFPNYSSELNVNALLLGDSALYLCASSLATGGAYYEQYFGPGTRLTVT.

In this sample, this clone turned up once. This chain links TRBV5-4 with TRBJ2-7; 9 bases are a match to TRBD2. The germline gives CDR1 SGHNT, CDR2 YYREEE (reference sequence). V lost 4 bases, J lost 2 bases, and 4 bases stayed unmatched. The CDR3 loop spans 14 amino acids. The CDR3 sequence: CASSRGGETYEQYF. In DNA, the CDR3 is TGTGCCAGCAGCCGCGGGGGGGAAACCTACGAGCAGTACTTC.

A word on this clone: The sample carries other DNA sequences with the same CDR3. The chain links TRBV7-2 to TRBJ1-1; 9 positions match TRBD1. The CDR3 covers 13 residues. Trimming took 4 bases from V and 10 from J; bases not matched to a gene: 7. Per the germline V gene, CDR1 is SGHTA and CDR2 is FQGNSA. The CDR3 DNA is TGTGCCAGCAGCTCCCGGGACAGGGAAGGAGCTTTCTTT. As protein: CASSSRDREGAFF.

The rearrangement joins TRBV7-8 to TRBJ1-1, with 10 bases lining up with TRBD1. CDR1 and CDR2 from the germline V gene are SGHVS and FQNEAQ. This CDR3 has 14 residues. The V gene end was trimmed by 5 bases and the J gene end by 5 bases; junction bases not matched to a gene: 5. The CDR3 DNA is TGTGCCAGCAGCGTCGGACAGGGGGGAACTGAAGCTTTCTTT. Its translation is CASSVGQGGTEAFF.

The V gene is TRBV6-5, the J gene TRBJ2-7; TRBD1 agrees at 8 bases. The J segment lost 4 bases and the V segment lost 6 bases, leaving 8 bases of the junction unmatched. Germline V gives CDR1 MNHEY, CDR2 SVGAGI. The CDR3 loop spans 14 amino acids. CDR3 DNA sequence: TGTGCCAGCAGCTACCGGGACAGGCATTACGAGCAGTACTTC. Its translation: CASSYRDRHYEQYF.

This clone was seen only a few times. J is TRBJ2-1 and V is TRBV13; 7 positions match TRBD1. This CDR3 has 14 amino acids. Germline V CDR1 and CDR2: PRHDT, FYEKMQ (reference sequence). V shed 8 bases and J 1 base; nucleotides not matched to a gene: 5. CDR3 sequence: CASGSRGSYNEQFF. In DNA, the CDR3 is TGTGCCAGCGGTAGCAGGGGGTCCTACAATGAGCAGTTCTTC.

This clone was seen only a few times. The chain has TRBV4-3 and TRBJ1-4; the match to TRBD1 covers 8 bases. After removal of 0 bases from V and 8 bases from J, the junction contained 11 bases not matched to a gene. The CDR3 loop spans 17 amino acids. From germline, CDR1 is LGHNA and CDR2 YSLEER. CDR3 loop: CASSQEIAGQGKEKLFF. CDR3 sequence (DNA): TGCGCCAGCAGCCAAGAAATTGCAGGACAGGGTAAAGAAAAACTGTTTTTT.

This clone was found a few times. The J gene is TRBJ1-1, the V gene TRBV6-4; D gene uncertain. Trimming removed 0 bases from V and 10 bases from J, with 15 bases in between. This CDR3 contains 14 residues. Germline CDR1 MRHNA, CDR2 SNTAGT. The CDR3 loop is CASSDSTFSEVAFF. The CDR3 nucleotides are TGTGCCAGCAGTGACTCGACTTTTTCTGAAGTAGCTTTCTTT.

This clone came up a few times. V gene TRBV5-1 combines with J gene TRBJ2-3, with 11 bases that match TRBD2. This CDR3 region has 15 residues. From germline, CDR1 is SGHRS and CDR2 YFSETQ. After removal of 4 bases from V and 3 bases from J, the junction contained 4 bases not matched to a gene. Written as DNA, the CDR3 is TGCGCCAGCAGCACAAGACTAGCGGGAACAGATACGCAGTATTTT. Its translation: CASSTRLAGTDTQYF.

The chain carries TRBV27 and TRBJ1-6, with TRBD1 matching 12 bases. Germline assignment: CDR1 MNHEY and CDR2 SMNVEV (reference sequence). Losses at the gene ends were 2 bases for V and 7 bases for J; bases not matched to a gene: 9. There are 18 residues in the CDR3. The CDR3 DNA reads TGTGCCAGCAGTTTAAAGGGACAGGGGGCGTCTTGGAATTCACCCCTCCACTTT. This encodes CASSLKGQGASWNSPLHF.

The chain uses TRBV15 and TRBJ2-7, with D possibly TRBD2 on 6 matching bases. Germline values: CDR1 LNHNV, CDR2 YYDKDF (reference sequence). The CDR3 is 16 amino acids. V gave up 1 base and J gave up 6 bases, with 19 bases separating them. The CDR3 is CATSRGAARGWSEQYF. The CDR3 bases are TGTGCCACCAGCAGAGGGGCAGCCCGGGGGTGGAGCGAGCAGTACTTC.

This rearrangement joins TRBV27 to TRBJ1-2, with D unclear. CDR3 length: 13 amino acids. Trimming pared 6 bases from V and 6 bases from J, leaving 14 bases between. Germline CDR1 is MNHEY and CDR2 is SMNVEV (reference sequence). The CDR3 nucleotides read TGTGCCAGCAGGACGGGTTGGGAGAATGGCTACACCTTC. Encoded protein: CASRTGWENGYTF.

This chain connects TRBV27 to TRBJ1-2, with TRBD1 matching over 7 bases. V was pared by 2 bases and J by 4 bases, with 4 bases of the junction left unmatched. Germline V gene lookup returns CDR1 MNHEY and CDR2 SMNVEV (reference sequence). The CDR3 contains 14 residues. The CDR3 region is CASSLRGQGYGYTF. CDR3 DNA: TGTGCCAGCAGTTTAAGGGGGCAGGGCTATGGCTACACCTTC.

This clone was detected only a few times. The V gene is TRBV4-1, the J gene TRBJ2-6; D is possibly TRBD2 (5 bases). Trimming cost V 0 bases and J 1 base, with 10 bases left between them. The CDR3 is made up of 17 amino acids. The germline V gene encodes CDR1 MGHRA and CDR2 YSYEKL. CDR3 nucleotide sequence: TGCGCCAGCAGCCAAGATCGAGGACTTTCTGGGGCCAACGTCCTGACTTTC. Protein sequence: CASSQDRGLSGANVLTF.

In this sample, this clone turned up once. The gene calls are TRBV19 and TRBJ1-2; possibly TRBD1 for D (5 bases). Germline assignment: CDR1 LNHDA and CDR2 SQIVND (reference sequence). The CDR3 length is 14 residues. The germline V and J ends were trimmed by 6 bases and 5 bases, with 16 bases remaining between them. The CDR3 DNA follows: TGTGCCAGTAGGCCTACAGGACGACATTATGGCTACACCTTC. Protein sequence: CASRPTGRHYGYTF.

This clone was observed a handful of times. Written as DNA, the CDR3 is TGTGCCAGTAGTACGTCCTTCAACTATGGCTACACCTTC. Amino acids: CASSTSFNYGYTF. The chain joins TRBV19 to TRBJ1-2; D not resolved. Germline V gene sequence: CDR1 LNHDA, CDR2 SQIVND (reference sequence). V was cut by 4 bases and J by 2 bases, with 8 bases left in between. The CDR3 has 13 amino acids.